This T cell receptor (beta chain) emerged from a study of shared clonotypes between healthy human individuals. Study as a whole: Each donor had three CD4 naive, three CD4 memory, two CD8 naive and one CD8 memory plate. Points from the study as a whole: With a handful of donors compared, 4% to 5% of naive CD4 clonotypes were shared.

Splitting of each subset's genomic DNA was done evenly across several immunoSEQ plates. Sequencing used immunoSEQ multiplex PCR; TCRdb keeps in-frame clones, though not all of them. Altogether approximately 1.5 million clones are present, 98% to 99% being singletons, with the ten largest covering around 0.33%. CD4+ cells yielded CD45RA+ naive and CD45RA-negative memory subsets. As concerns this clone: As yet, its antigen is unknown.

Germline assignment: CDR1 SGDLS and CDR2 YYNGEE. The CDR3 loop spans 17 amino acids. The J segment lost 7 bases and the V segment lost 3 bases, leaving 15 bases of the junction unmatched. The chain employs TRBV9 and TRBJ2-7, with TRBD2 matching 11 bases. The sequenced sample consisted of naive CD4+ T cells sorted from blood. Subset: CD45RA+ positively selected. This TCR was sampled from a man aged 25 to 40 in good health. This chain's CDR3 is CASSGGALAGESGEQYF. CDR3 DNA sequence: TGTGCCAGCAGCGGAGGGGCACTAGCGGGAGAGTCGGGGGAGCAGTACTTC.